The TCR beta chain described here comes from a study of blood T cell repertoires in COVID-19. Clones were read by immunoSEQ multiplex PCR, and TCRdb kept only the in-frame ones, dropping some. The top ten hold more than 5% of the sample, which has 50,000 to 70,000 clones, approximately 80% seen once. This CDR3 is 13 amino acids long. V shed 3 bases and J 5 bases; nucleotides not matched to a gene: 2. This rearrangement joins TRBV12-3 or TRBV12-4 to TRBJ2-7; 9 bases align to TRBD2. This receptor was taken from a woman aged 60-75 years with acute or convalescent COVID-19. The specimen sequenced was peripheral blood. The CDR3: CASSFASGNEQYF. The CDR3 region has the DNA TGTGCCAGCAGTTTCGCTAGCGGGAACGAGCAGTACTTC.